The 25 T cell receptor beta chains below all came from one sample that was sequenced in a study of shared T cell receptors in the human thymus. Using immunoSEQ multiplex PCR, the repertoire was profiled, and TCRdb retains in-frame clones only, with some absent. The profile shows hundreds of thousands of clones, more than 70% of them singletons. The sample also formed part of further work on human thymus T cells.

The specimen sequenced was thymocytes. All receptors derive from a boy under two years old with a congenital heart defect.

This clone has only one observation. This rearrangement joins TRBV19 to TRBJ2-1; tentatively, D is TRBD1 (5 bases). CDR1 and CDR2 (germline): LNHDA, SQIVND (reference sequence). Deletions cut 2 bases from V and 0 bases from J, with 8 bases between. CDR3 size: 15 residues. The CDR3 DNA reads TGTGCCAGTAGTATAATGCAGGGCTCCTACAATGAGCAGTTCTTC. Residues: CASSIMQGSYNEQFF.

The genes are TRBV2 and TRBJ2-3; no clear D. The CDR3 covers 13 residues. Germline V CDR1 and CDR2: SNHLY, FYNNEI. The V end was cut by 7 bases, the J end by 3 bases, with 11 bases between. The CDR3 reads CASMSATTDTQYF. DNA of the CDR3: TGTGCCAGCATGTCTGCGACAACAGATACGCAGTATTTT.

V and J are TRBV6-5 and TRBJ2-3; 8 positions match TRBD2. Trimming cost V 6 bases and J 2 bases; bases outside gene matches: 7. Germline-derived CDR1 and CDR2 are MNHEY and SVGAGI. The CDR3 sequence is 15 residues long. The CDR3 region is CASRLLAEHTDTQYF. As DNA, the CDR3 is TGTGCCAGCAGATTACTAGCGGAACACACAGATACGCAGTATTTT.

This clone was counted a few times. The J gene is TRBJ1-2, the V gene TRBV28, with D unresolved. CDR3 length: 15 residues. Germline V lookup: CDR1 MDHEN, CDR2 SYDVKM. V was trimmed by 2 bases and J by 7 bases, leaving 17 bases between them. CDR3 sequence reads: CASSLERGIVGGYTF. The CDR3 coding sequence is TGTGCCAGCAGTTTAGAGAGAGGAATTGTGGGTGGCTACACCTTC.

This clone was seen only a few times. V gene TRBV19 combines with J gene TRBJ2-7; no reliable D call. The CDR3 contains 13 residues. The ends were cut back, 6 bases at V and 6 bases at J, with 15 bases in the middle. Germline V CDR1 and CDR2: LNHDA, SQIVND (reference sequence). The CDR3 nucleotides are TGTGCCAGTAGCCCGAAAACTGAATTCGAGCAGTACTTC. It translates to CASSPKTEFEQYF.

The chain joins TRBV5-1 to TRBJ2-7, with D tentatively TRBD2 (6 bases). Between the trimmed V and J ends, which lost 4 bases and 3 bases, there was a span of 23 bases. Germline CDR1 and CDR2: SGHRS and YFSETQ. The CDR3 is 17 residues long. CDR3 amino acids: CASSASGGKGLSYEQYF. As DNA, the CDR3 is TGCGCCAGCAGCGCTAGTGGGGGGAAGGGGCTCAGCTACGAGCAGTACTTC.

The chain recombines TRBV27 with TRBJ2-7; 9 bases are shared with TRBD2. CDR1 is MNHEY and CDR2 is SMNVEV in the germline V gene (reference sequence). This CDR3 contains 14 residues. V lost 5 bases to trimming and J lost 7 bases; unmatched junction nucleotides: 9. The chain's CDR3 is CASSPGLAVMEQYF. The DNA of the CDR3 is TGTGCCAGCAGTCCGGGACTAGCCGTCATGGAGCAGTACTTC.

This chain connects TRBV7-2 to TRBJ1-1; 10 nucleotides line up with TRBD1. Trimming at V came to 1 base and at J to 5 bases, leaving 10 bases not matched to a gene. CDR3 length: 17 residues. CDR1 is SGHTA, CDR2 FQGNSA, per germline. The CDR3 DNA sequence: TGTGCCAGCAGCTTAGTAGGGGAGGACAGGGGGGCGACTGAAGCTTTCTTT. It encodes CASSLVGEDRGATEAFF.

A few counts support this clone. The rearrangement links TRBV18 to TRBJ2-1, with a tentative D call TRBD1 (5 bases). The CDR3 contains 13 residues. Trimming removed 4 bases from V and 9 bases from J, with 13 bases in between. The germline gives CDR1 KGHSH, CDR2 LQKENI. In DNA form, the CDR3 reads TGTGCCAGCTCACTAAGGGGCGAAACTGAGCAGTTCTTC. Translating gives CASSLRGETEQFF.

The chain has TRBV27 and TRBJ2-4; D is perhaps TRBD1 (6 bases). V was clipped by 6 bases and J by 0 bases, with 15 bases between them. From germline, CDR1 is MNHEY and CDR2 SMNVEV (reference sequence). The CDR3 contains 16 residues. Here the CDR3 reads CASSHRVELAKNIQYF. Here the CDR3 DNA reads TGTGCCAGCAGCCACAGGGTGGAACTAGCCAAAAACATTCAGTACTTC.

The genes are TRBV9 and TRBJ1-1; a possible D gene is TRBD1 (6 bases). From germline, CDR1 is SGDLS and CDR2 YYNGEE. This CDR3 contains 14 residues. V gave up 5 bases and J gave up 5 bases, with 16 bases separating them. The CDR3 spells CASRFIQGGTEAFF. CDR3 in DNA: TGTGCCAGCAGGTTCATACAGGGTGGGACTGAAGCTTTCTTT.

The CDR3 reads CASSAWRAGGVAADTQYF. In nucleotides, the CDR3 is TGTGCCAGCAGTGCCTGGCGAGCGGGGGGGGTTGCTGCAGATACGCAGTATTTT. V gene TRBV6-1 combines with J gene TRBJ2-3, with 10 bases fitting TRBD2. The junction had 14 bases not matched to a gene; V was cut back by 4 bases and J by 4 bases. Germline-derived CDR1 and CDR2 are MNHNS and SASEGT. The length of the CDR3 is 18 residues.

This clone was counted once. The chain has TRBV4-3 and TRBJ2-5, with D possibly matching TRBD2 (6 bases). The CDR3 covers 17 residues. The V gene lost 0 bases and the J gene lost 4 bases, with 18 bases spanning the gap. The V gene's germline CDR1 is LGHNA and CDR2 YSLEER. In DNA form, the CDR3 reads TGCGCCAGCAGCCAAGATGTGGCGGGGAAGTCGGTAGAGACCCAGTACTTC. Its protein product is CASSQDVAGKSVETQYF.

DNA of the CDR3: TGTGCCAGCCGCGGCGGGGCTTTCTTT. Translating it yields CASRGGAFF. V usage is TRBV7-3 and J usage is TRBJ1-1; D gene unclear. CDR1 and CDR2 from the germline V gene are SGHTA and FQGTGA. V was pared by 8 bases and J by 11 bases, with 9 bases between. The CDR3 extends over 9 amino acids.

This chain links TRBV28 with TRBJ2-1; 11 bases match TRBD2. This CDR3 spans 19 amino acids. From germline, CDR1 is MDHEN and CDR2 SYDVKM. The V and J ends lost 2 bases and 5 bases, in that order; junction bases with no gene match: 14. CDR3 coding DNA: TGTGCCAGCAGTTTACTTAAACCCGCGACTAGCGGGATAAACAATGAGCAGTTCTTC. Amino acid sequence: CASSLLKPATSGINNEQFF.

This clone was recorded only once. The V gene is TRBV9, the J gene TRBJ2-1; 7 nucleotides line up with TRBD2. Germline assignment: CDR1 SGDLS and CDR2 YYNGEE. V lost 4 bases and J lost 0; bases outside the gene matches: 10. The length of the CDR3 is 17 residues. CDR3 loop: CASSPRRAGRSYNEQFF. DNA of the CDR3: TGTGCCAGCAGCCCACGGAGAGCGGGGCGCTCCTACAATGAGCAGTTCTTC.

This clone was detected only a few times. V is TRBV27 and J is TRBJ2-7; TRBD1 is a possible D gene (6 bases). Trimming shortened V by 5 bases and J by 4 bases, and 21 bases separated the two germline ends. This CDR3 has 16 residues. The V gene's germline CDR1 is MNHEY and CDR2 SMNVEV (reference sequence). CDR3 sequence reads: CASSPLPGQFVYEQYF. The CDR3 DNA reads TGTGCCAGCAGTCCCCTCCCTGGACAGTTCGTGTACGAGCAGTACTTC.

Here the CDR3 DNA reads TGTGCCAGCAGCTTGGGGGGACTAGCGGGAGCGGGTGAGCAGTACTTC. Its protein product is CASSLGGLAGAGEQYF. J is TRBJ2-7 and V is TRBV5-4, with 14 bases that match TRBD2. Looked up from germline, CDR1 is SGHNT and CDR2 is YYREEE (reference sequence). The CDR3 length is 16 residues. Trimming took 0 bases from V and 7 from J; bases not matched to a gene: 6.

The V gene is TRBV9, the J gene TRBJ2-7, with D perhaps TRBD2 (5 bases). The CDR3 contains 16 residues. V was pared by 0 bases and J by 2 bases, with 15 bases between. Germline CDR1 reads SGDLS; CDR2 reads YYNGEE. The CDR3 loop is CASSVVGKPIAYEQYF. The DNA for the CDR3 is TGTGCCAGCAGCGTAGTCGGGAAACCTATAGCCTACGAGCAGTACTTC. Full variable domain (outside the CDR3, taken from reference TRBV9 and TRBJ2-7): DSGVTQTPKHLITATGQRVTLRCSPRSGDLSVYWYQQSLDQGLQFLIQYYNGEERAKGNILERFSAQQFPDLHSELNLSSLELGDSALYFCASSVVGKPIAYEQYFGPGTRLTVT.

V and J are TRBV28 and TRBJ2-1; TRBD2 is a possible D gene (6 bases). V lost 5 bases and J 8 bases, leaving 13 bases between the germline ends. The CDR3 covers 13 residues. In germline, CDR1 is MDHEN, CDR2 SYDVKM. The CDR3: CASSQTSLHEQFF. CDR3 nucleotide sequence: TGTGCCAGCAGTCAAACTAGCCTACATGAGCAGTTCTTC.

This chain joins TRBV4-3 and TRBJ1-4, with D possibly being TRBD1 (5 bases). This CDR3 has 13 residues. Trimming shortened V by 8 bases and J by 6 bases, and 13 bases separated the two germline ends. Germline values: CDR1 LGHNA, CDR2 YSLEER. CDR3 nucleotides: TGCGCCAGCCGGGGGGGGAGGGATGAAAAACTGTTTTTT. Translating gives CASRGGRDEKLFF.

The rearrangement joins TRBV28 to TRBJ2-5; the match to TRBD1 covers 7 bases. The CDR3 covers 14 residues. V lost 8 bases and J lost 1; bases outside the gene matches: 7. The germline gives CDR1 MDHEN, CDR2 SYDVKM. The CDR3: CASLPRDSQETQYF. The DNA of the CDR3 is TGTGCCAGCCTCCCCCGGGACAGCCAAGAGACCCAGTACTTC.

This clone came up a few times. The chain recombines TRBV4-3 with TRBJ2-2, with 7 positions matching TRBD1. The J segment lost 0 bases and the V segment lost 5 bases, leaving 9 bases of the junction unmatched. Germline loops: CDR1 LGHNA, CDR2 YSLEER. CDR3 length: 17 residues. DNA of the CDR3: TGCGCCAGCAGCTCGCCCCGGACAGGCACGAACACCGGGGAGCTGTTTTTT. Its protein product is CASSSPRTGTNTGELFF.

This chain connects TRBV28 to TRBJ2-3, with TRBD2 as a possible D gene (6 bases). Trimming removed 3 bases at V and 10 bases at J, with 14 bases between. From germline, CDR1 is MDHEN and CDR2 SYDVKM. The CDR3 runs 13 residues. DNA of the CDR3: TGTGCCAGCAGTTTCTCCGTTGGAGGGCCGCAGTATTTT. Its translation: CASSFSVGGPQYF.

The rearrangement joins TRBV10-3 to TRBJ2-7, with 9 bases that match TRBD1. The length of the CDR3 is 16 residues. CDR1 and CDR2 (germline): ENHRY, SYGVKD. The trim removed 2 bases at V and 3 bases at J, leaving 8 bases unmatched. The CDR3 DNA is TGTGCCATCAGTGAGGCACAGGGGGCGAGGCACTACGAGCAGTACTTC. Its protein is CAISEAQGARHYEQYF.